This T cell receptor beta chain was documented in a study of beta chain features in type 1 diabetes. Notes on the study in general: Reduced insertions and increased deletions marked VDJ junctions in type 1 diabetes patients.

The sample holds a few counts of this clone. Its antigen is not identified. CDR1 and CDR2 (germline): SGHNT, YYREEE (reference sequence). Trimming removed 2 bases from V and 4 bases from J; junction bases left unmatched: 7. The CDR3 spans 16 residues. As every portion of the isolated RNA was reverse transcribed, the sequencing read expressed TCRB transcripts. Some clones are missing from TCRdb's copy, which holds only in-frame ones; the method was immunoSEQ multiplex PCR. The data show roughly 250,000 clones, with 9.6% seen just once and approximately 0.035% held by the top ten. The receptor was derived from a woman aged 18-30 years in good health. The chain couples TRBV5-4 to TRBJ2-3; TRBD2 aligns across 10 bases. The sequencing sample was made of naive CD4+ T cells from blood. CDR3 coding DNA: TGTGCCAGCAGCTTTGGACTAGCGGCGGGGGCAGATACGCAGTATTTT. As protein: CASSFGLAAGADTQYF. Full variable domain (remainder filled in from reference TRBV5-4 and TRBJ2-3): ETGVTQSPTHLIKTRGQQVTLRCSSQSGHNTVSWYQQALGQGPQFIFQYYREEENGRGNFPPRFSGLQFPNYSSELNVNALELDDSALYLCASSFGLAAGADTQYFGPGTRLTVL.